This TCR beta chain was sequenced for a study of technical replicates of blood from a handful of donors. Germline CDR1 reads SNHLY; CDR2 reads FYNNEI. The CDR3 spans 13 residues. J lost 0 bases, V lost 11 bases, and 1 base had no gene match. Profiled with immunoSEQ multiplex PCR; TCRdb holds only in-frame clones, not every one. The sample records roughly 100,000 clones, approximately 96% being singletons. Sequences were obtained from T cells isolated from PBMCs. This chain joins TRBV2 and TRBJ1-5, with TRBD1 matching 10 bases. This sequence was found in a human donor in good health. CDR3 nucleotides: TGTGCCGGACAGGGGGATAGCAATCAGCCCCAGCATTTT. Translation: CAGQGDSNQPQHF. Combining the CDR3 with reference TRBV2 and TRBJ1-5 gives the whole variable domain EPEVTQTPSHQVTQMGQEVILRCVPISNHLYFYWYRQILGQKVEFLVSFYNNEISEKSEIFDDQFSVERPDGSNFTLKIRSTKLEDSAMYFCAGQGDSNQPQHFGDGTRLSIL.